These 23 T cell receptor beta chains share one sample of origin, sequenced in a study of blood T cell repertoires in COVID-19. Profiled with immunoSEQ multiplex PCR; TCRdb holds only in-frame clones, not every one. This sample has around 94,000 clones; approximately 92% occur once, and the top ten carry roughly 4.2%. The sample taken for sequencing was peripheral blood. The receptors shown here come from a man younger than 30 with acute or convalescent COVID-19.

V is TRBV7-9 and J is TRBJ1-5, with 8 bases identical to TRBD1. The V and J ends lost 4 bases and 3 bases, in that order; junction bases with no gene match: 2. Germline CDR1 is SEHNR and CDR2 is FQNEAQ (reference sequence). This CDR3 spans 14 amino acids. CDR3 sequence: CASSSTGVNQPQHF. DNA of the CDR3: TGTGCCAGCAGCTCGACAGGGGTCAATCAGCCCCAGCATTTT. Full variable domain (missing parts from reference TRBV7-9 and TRBJ1-5): DTGVSQNPRHKITKRGQNVTFRCDPISEHNRLYWYRQTLGQGPEFLTYFQNEAQLEKSRLLSDRFSAERPKGSFSTLEIQRTEQGDSAMYLCASSSTGVNQPQHFGDGTRLSIL.

J is TRBJ1-4 and V is TRBV5-6; weak D call: TRBD1 (6 bases). CDR3 length: 15 amino acids. Trimming removed 0 bases from V and 8 bases from J, with 14 bases in between. Germline assignment: CDR1 SGHDT and CDR2 YYEEEE. The CDR3 DNA follows: TGTGCCAGCAGCTTGGATCGGACAGTCGGGGAAAAACTGTTTTTT. This translates into CASSLDRTVGEKLFF.

The chain links TRBV27 to TRBJ2-7, with 10 bases matching TRBD1. Germline V gene data show CDR1 as MNHEY and CDR2 as SMNVEV (reference sequence). The ends lost 6 bases at V and 0 bases at J; junction bases unmatched: 5. This CDR3 is built from 15 residues. The chain's CDR3 is CASRRTGGNSYEQYF. The CDR3 bases are TGTGCCAGCAGACGGACAGGGGGTAACTCCTACGAGCAGTACTTC.

V is TRBV24-1 and J is TRBJ1-3, with D possibly matching TRBD1 (5 bases). In germline, CDR1 is KGHDR, CDR2 SFDVKD. This CDR3 has 14 amino acids. Trimming pared 7 bases from V and 5 bases from J, leaving 14 bases between. CDR3 protein: CATRFGGNRNTIYF. DNA of the CDR3: TGTGCCACCAGGTTCGGGGGTAACAGAAACACCATATATTTT.

V and J are TRBV6-1 and TRBJ2-1; 11 bases align to TRBD2. CDR3 size: 17 residues. The germline V gene has CDR1 MNHNS and CDR2 SASEGT. The V gene end was trimmed by 4 bases and the J gene end by 3 bases; junction bases not matched to a gene: 8. The CDR3: CASSVNLAGGLYNEQFF. CDR3 in DNA: TGTGCCAGCAGTGTAAACCTAGCGGGAGGCCTCTACAATGAGCAGTTCTTC.

The chain joins TRBV3-1 (or the pseudogene TRBV3-2) to TRBJ2-1, with D perhaps matching TRBD1 (6 bases). The CDR3 has 17 amino acids. V shed 5 bases and J shed 2 bases, with 19 bases lying between them. Germline assignment: CDR1 LGHDT and CDR2 YNNKEL (reference sequence). The DNA of the CDR3 is TGTGCCAGCAGCTCACGTACCGGGACACCCGCCTACAATGAGCAGTTCTTC. It encodes CASSSRTGTPAYNEQFF.

This clone occurred once. This chain uses TRBV10-2 with TRBJ1-2; 8 bases align to TRBD1. The CDR3 contains 15 residues. J lost 4 bases, V lost 6 bases, and 10 bases had no gene match. The germline V gene encodes CDR1 WSHSY and CDR2 SAAADI. The CDR3 DNA sequence: TGCGCCAGCAGGGCCGGGACAGGTGAATCCTATGGCTACACCTTC. Translation gives CASRAGTGESYGYTF.

The chain couples TRBV9 to TRBJ1-1; D is possibly TRBD1 (5 bases). Per germline, CDR1 SGDLS and CDR2 YYNGEE. The V gene lost 0 bases and the J gene lost 1 base, with 10 bases spanning the gap. The CDR3 spans 15 residues. The CDR3 DNA reads TGTGCCAGCAGCGTAGAGGTGACAGAGAACACTGAAGCTTTCTTT. Protein: CASSVEVTENTEAFF.

This clone has only a few counts. CDR3 region: CASSESFLARVYTF. The CDR3 region has the DNA TGTGCCAGCAGTGAATCGTTTTTAGCCCGAGTCTACACCTTC. This chain uses TRBV2 with TRBJ1-2; D remains unclear. From germline, CDR1 is SNHLY and CDR2 FYNNEI. The CDR3 runs to 14 residues. V shed 2 bases and J shed 10 bases, with 17 bases lying between them.

This clone has more than one count but fewer than ten. This sequence joins TRBV7-2 and TRBJ2-7; 7 bases fit TRBD2. The CDR3 consists of 16 residues. CDR1 and CDR2 (germline): SGHTA, FQGNSA. Trimming removed 4 bases from V and 0 bases from J; junction bases left unmatched: 9. CDR3 protein: CASSSPSSGPSYEQYF. The CDR3 bases are TGTGCCAGCAGCTCTCCCTCTAGCGGTCCCTCCTACGAGCAGTACTTC. The full variable domain, rest sourced from reference TRBV7-2 and TRBJ2-7, is GAGVSQSPSNKVTEKGKDVELRCDPISGHTALYWYRQSLGQGLEFLIYFQGNSAPDKSGLPSDRFSAERTGGSVSTLTIQRTQQEDSAVYLCASSSPSSGPSYEQYFGPGTRLTVT.

The chain carries TRBV19 and TRBJ1-6; 7 positions agree with TRBD1. J was trimmed by 2 bases and V by 2 bases; bases with no gene match: 6. The germline CDR1 and CDR2 sequences are LNHDA and SQIVND (reference sequence). CDR3 length: 17 amino acids. The CDR3: CASSIRQGGAYNSPLHF. In nucleotides, the CDR3 is TGTGCCAGTAGTATAAGACAGGGTGGCGCCTATAATTCACCCCTCCACTTT. The full variable domain, in which reference TRBV19 and TRBJ1-6 provide the parts outside the CDR3, is DGGITQSPKYLFRKEGQNVTLSCEQNLNHDAMYWYRQDPGQGLRLIYYSQIVNDFQKGDIAEGYSVSREKKESFPLTVTSAQKNPTAFYLCASSIRQGGAYNSPLHFGNGTRLTVT.

The chain's CDR3 is CASSVGTSGTDTQYF. The CDR3 nucleotides are TGTGCCAGCAGCGTGGGGACTAGCGGCACAGATACGCAGTATTTT. The J gene is TRBJ2-3, the V gene TRBV9, with 10 bases matching TRBD2. CDR1 is SGDLS, CDR2 YYNGEE, per germline. The CDR3 extends over 15 amino acids. The V and J ends lost 2 bases and 1 base, in that order; junction bases with no gene match: 1.

This clone turned up a few times. The chain joins TRBV5-1 to TRBJ1-1; TRBD1 matches 9 bases. Germline V gene data show CDR1 as SGHRS and CDR2 as YFSETQ. The length of the CDR3 is 14 residues. J was trimmed by 4 bases and V by 5 bases; bases with no gene match: 6. CDR3 sequence: CASRRDRASTEAFF. The CDR3 DNA reads TGCGCCAGCAGACGGGACAGGGCGAGCACTGAAGCTTTCTTT.

V usage is TRBV19 and J usage is TRBJ1-5, with 7 bases matching TRBD1. V lost 8 bases, J lost 4 bases, and 5 bases stayed unmatched. CDR1 is LNHDA, CDR2 SQIVND, per germline (reference sequence). The CDR3 is 13 residues long. This CDR3 is CASGVQGNQPQHF. CDR3 coding DNA: TGTGCCAGTGGCGTACAGGGGAATCAGCCCCAGCATTTT.

This rearrangement joins TRBV19 to TRBJ1-3, with TRBD1 as a possible D gene (6 bases). There are 14 residues in the CDR3. Germline V CDR1 and CDR2: LNHDA, SQIVND (reference sequence). Trimming removed 3 bases at V and 4 bases at J, with 10 bases between. The CDR3 DNA is TGTGCCAGTAGTATCCCAGGGGACGGAAACACCATATATTTT. Translated: CASSIPGDGNTIYF.

The genes are TRBV28 and TRBJ2-5; 7 bases are shared with TRBD1. CDR1 MDHEN and CDR2 SYDVKM come from the germline V gene. Trimming cost V 3 bases and J 5 bases; bases outside gene matches: 9. The CDR3 contains 15 residues. Written as DNA, the CDR3 is TGTGCCAGCAGTTTTAAGAGGGGGCGCTGGGAGACCCAGTACTTC. It is translated as CASSFKRGRWETQYF.

V and J are TRBV6-2 or TRBV6-3 and TRBJ2-5; the match to TRBD2 covers 7 bases. The V gene's germline CDR1 is MNHEY and CDR2 SVGEGT. The J segment lost 4 bases and the V segment lost 2 bases, leaving 13 bases of the junction unmatched. The CDR3 spans 17 residues. CDR3 bases: TGTGCCAGCAGTTACAAGTCCTATTCAGCGGGGCCAGAGACCCAGTACTTC. It encodes CASSYKSYSAGPETQYF.

V gene TRBV2 combines with J gene TRBJ2-7, with TRBD2 identical over 7 bases. The germline gives CDR1 SNHLY, CDR2 FYNNEI. Losses at the gene ends were 10 bases for V and 1 base for J; bases not matched to a gene: 7. The CDR3 is 13 amino acids. The CDR3 bases are TGTGCCACCGGACGGGAGGCTTCCTACGAGCAGTACTTC. It codes for CATGREASYEQYF.

The J gene is TRBJ2-1, the V gene TRBV24-1; perhaps TRBD1 as D (6 bases). V lost 1 base and J 4 bases, leaving 13 bases between the germline ends. The V gene's germline CDR1 is KGHDR and CDR2 SFDVKD. CDR3 length equals 16 residues. In DNA form, the CDR3 reads TGTGCCACCAGTGATTTCGTACAGGGTGGATACAATGAGCAGTTCTTC. Translated, it gives CATSDFVQGGYNEQFF.

There are a few counts of this clone. The chain joins TRBV5-6 to TRBJ2-7; TRBD1 agrees at 7 bases. With V trimmed by 6 bases and J by 3 bases, 21 bases remained unmatched. CDR1 and CDR2 (germline): SGHDT, YYEEEE. This CDR3 comprises 18 residues. The CDR3 is CASKLQGWGQHYGYEQYF. The CDR3 nucleotides are TGTGCCAGCAAACTTCAGGGTTGGGGACAGCATTACGGCTACGAGCAGTACTTC.

V usage is TRBV6-5 and J usage is TRBJ1-2, with 10 bases identical to TRBD1. Per the germline V gene, CDR1 is MNHEY and CDR2 is SVGAGI. The J segment lost 4 bases and the V segment lost 6 bases, leaving 5 bases of the junction unmatched. The CDR3 is made up of 14 amino acids. The CDR3 coding sequence is TGTGCCAGCAGCAACCGACAGGGGGCCTATGGCTACACCTTC. This translates into CASSNRQGAYGYTF.

The rearrangement joins TRBV4-1 to TRBJ1-4; TRBD1 is a possible D gene (6 bases). The V end was cut by 5 bases, the J end by 10 bases, with 20 bases between. This CDR3 has 15 residues. Germline V gene sequence: CDR1 MGHRA, CDR2 YSYEKL. CDR3 region: CASSYIQGVVGKLFF. The CDR3 DNA reads TGCGCCAGCAGCTACATACAGGGCGTAGTAGGAAAACTGTTTTTT.

Remarks on this clone: The same CDR3 arises from other DNA sequences in this sample as well. CDR3 residues: CASSQGNTEAFF. The CDR3 DNA is TGTGCCAGCAGTCAGGGAAACACTGAAGCTTTCTTT. The chain links TRBV12-3 or TRBV12-4 to TRBJ1-1, with a tentative D call TRBD1 (5 bases). Trimming removed 5 bases from V and 2 bases from J, with 6 bases in between. CDR3 length: 12 amino acids.